This TCR beta chain was profiled in a study of blood T cell repertoires in COVID-19 (dated by TCRdb to the early 2020s). Background on the whole study: Samples from collaborators originated in the United States, Italy and Spain and spanned both the acute and convalescent phases of COVID-19. The material from the prospective study consisted of cDNA or gDNA derived from T cells, B-cell-depleted T cells, or PBMCs. Deeply sampled blood TCRbeta repertoires from subjects exposed to, actively infected with, or recovered from COVID-19 were included in the dataset. A freely available public database, intended as a resource for researchers studying the immune response to SARS-CoV-2, is where the repertoires were released. The samples were drawn from two sources: the first 160 participants of the ongoing ImmuneRACE study, and about 1,300 subjects contributed by 6 global collaborators. Sample metadata almost always included a de-identified subject ID, COVID-19 status, age in years and sex. Where available, HLA class I and class II types were taken from metadata supplied by the sample provider and were not determined by assay-based typing.

Each collaborating institution followed its own protocols to collect whole blood in K2EDTA tubes. Collaborator samples were shipped for TCRbeta analysis as frozen whole blood, isolated PBMCs, or DNA extracted from either sample type. The immunoSEQ Assay, a bias-controlled multiplex PCR, was used to amplify TCRbeta CDR3 regions from genomic DNA. Per the source publication's procedure: Within the assay, amplification of reference gene primers was used to estimate how many nucleated cells each sample contained. Sequence reads were collapsed and filtered to measure the absolute abundance of every unique TCRbeta CDR3 rearrangement. For each sample, productive Simpson clonality was calculated by taking the square root of Simpson's diversity index across productive rearrangements. In TCRdb, the immuneACCESS table is reduced to in-frame sequences with V and J assigned. These tables do not hold every clone; where another copy was compared, an unresolved V gene accounts for under half, and the others remain unexplained. V and J calls and clone size are copied from that table; D and trimming were computed from the DNA. This sample gives hundreds of thousands of clones in total; less than 90% of them show up just once. The ten largest clonotypes hold roughly 13% of the sample.

As for this clone: What antigen it recognizes has not been identified. No base quality values were provided; no much bigger clone lies one nucleotide off.

The research as a whole found: How much clinical and demographic metadata was included differed by source and by participant, and the metadata was provided uncurated.

Input material: peripheral blood. This clonotype was obtained from a human donor in a cohort sampled during active COVID-19.

The CDR3 region has the sequence CASSIGSGSYSEQFF. The bases are TGTGCCAGTAGTATTGGTAGCGGGAGTTATAGTGAGCAGTTCTTC. The chain is made from TRBV19 and TRBJ2-1; 9 of the junction bases match TRBD2. Taken from cysteine to phenylalanine, the CDR3 has 15 residues. CDR3 DNA only is kept here, 45 bases in frame from base 1. CDR1 and CDR2 are drawn from the germline V gene (reference sequence): LNHDA, SQIVND. Here V drops 3 bases and J drops 9 bases, and the junction holds 9 bases not matched to any gene.